The 20 T cell receptor beta chains in this list originate from one sample, sequenced in a study of blood T cell repertoires in COVID-19 (dated by TCRdb to 2020 to 2022). Library construction relied on the immunoSEQ multiplex PCR assay. The source is immuneACCESS, and TCRdb retained only in-frame sequences with V and J called. Part of the clones is not carried over; for the studies checked, unresolved V genes explain less than half of this, and the remainder is unexplained. Present in this sample are some 150,000 clones, 83% of which were seen just once. The ten largest clonotypes hold approximately 4.4% of the sample. Material for sequencing was PBMCs or T cells enriched from blood (not recorded which). The receptors were sampled from a woman in her 50s who had recovered from COVID-19.

The rearrangement joins TRBV20-1 to TRBJ2-1; D gene unclear. The germline CDR1 and CDR2 sequences are DFQATT and SNEGSKA (reference sequence). Trimming took off 6 bases at V and 5 bases at J, with 5 bases between the two ends. The length of the CDR3 is 10 residues. CDR3 protein: CSAQNNEQFF. DNA for the CDR3: TGCAGTGCCCAGAACAATGAGCAGTTCTTC.

The J gene is TRBJ1-2, the V gene TRBV28, with unresolved D. This CDR3 comprises 14 residues. Germline V gives CDR1 MDHEN, CDR2 SYDVKM. V lost 3 bases and J 5 bases, leaving 13 bases between the germline ends. CDR3 region: CASSLQVPPYGYTF. The CDR3 coding sequence is TGTGCCAGCAGTTTGCAGGTCCCCCCTTATGGCTACACCTTC.

This clone appeared a single time. This chain links TRBV12-5 with TRBJ1-5; possible D gene TRBD1, 5 bases. CDR1 and CDR2 from the germline V gene are LGHNT and FRNRAP. Deletions cut 0 bases from V and 4 bases from J, with 16 bases between. The CDR3 runs to 17 residues. In nucleotides, the CDR3 is TGTGCTAGTGGTTTGGTCAGCGGGGCAGGACGTAATCAGCCCCAGCATTTT. Amino acids: CASGLVSGAGRNQPQHF.

The V call is TRBV27, the J call TRBJ1-3; D gene uncertain. The CDR3 is 14 amino acids. Trimming removed 6 bases at V and 2 bases at J, with 11 bases between. Germline CDR1 is MNHEY and CDR2 is SMNVEV (reference sequence). As DNA, the CDR3 is TGTGCCAGCAGCCCATACGGGGCTGGAAACACCATATATTTT. It is translated as CASSPYGAGNTIYF.

The chain couples TRBV7-9 to TRBJ1-6; D remains ambiguous. CDR3 length: 13 amino acids. Trimming left V 1 base short and J 7 bases short, with 5 bases between. Looked up from germline, CDR1 is SEHNR and CDR2 is FQNEAQ (reference sequence). DNA of the CDR3: TGTGCCAGCAGCTTAGGTATGAATTCACCCCTCCACTTT. Translation: CASSLGMNSPLHF. The entire variable domain, with the rest obtained from reference TRBV7-9 and TRBJ1-6, is as follows: DTGVSQNPRHKITKRGQNVTFRCDPISEHNRLYWYRQTLGQGPEFLTYFQNEAQLEKSRLLSDRFSAERPKGSFSTLEIQRTEQGDSAMYLCASSLGMNSPLHFGNGTRLTVT.

The chain couples TRBV2 to TRBJ1-6; no clear D. Per the germline V gene, CDR1 is SNHLY and CDR2 is FYNNEI. There are 12 residues in the CDR3. The V gene lost 4 bases and the J gene lost 8 bases, with 6 bases spanning the gap. The CDR3 coding sequence is TGTGCCAGCAGTGGCGACTATTCACCCCTCCACTTT. As protein: CASSGDYSPLHF.

V and J are TRBV5-4 and TRBJ1-1; no clear D. The V end was cut by 5 bases, the J end by 3 bases, with 11 bases between. The germline V gene has CDR1 SGHNT and CDR2 YYREEE (reference sequence). The CDR3 is made up of 13 amino acids. This CDR3 reads CASRPDWDTEAFF. CDR3 coding DNA: TGTGCCAGCAGACCTGACTGGGACACTGAAGCTTTCTTT.

The CDR3: CAIGEAYNEQFF. DNA of the CDR3: TGTGCCATCGGGGAGGCCTACAATGAGCAGTTCTTC. The J gene is TRBJ2-1, the V gene TRBV25-1, with a weak D call TRBD2 (6 bases). The germline gives CDR1 MGHDK, CDR2 SYGVNS. V lost 10 bases and J lost 2, with 9 bases in between. CDR3 length: 12 amino acids.

V gene TRBV7-9 combines with J gene TRBJ1-2, with no clear D. The CDR3 extends over 13 amino acids. Trimming cost V 3 bases and J 2 bases, with 7 bases left between them. Germline CDR1 SEHNR, CDR2 FQNEAQ (reference sequence). The CDR3 reads CASSFSGNYGYTF. In nucleotides, the CDR3 is TGTGCCAGCAGCTTCAGTGGCAACTATGGCTACACCTTC.

This clone was observed a few times. V and J are TRBV7-8 and TRBJ1-6; 8 nucleotides agree with TRBD1. From germline, CDR1 is SGHVS and CDR2 FQNEAQ. CDR3 length: 13 residues. Trimming cost V 6 bases and J 9 bases; bases outside gene matches: 4. CDR3 loop: CASRGQGSSPLHF. In nucleotides, the CDR3 is TGTGCCAGCAGAGGACAGGGTAGTTCACCCCTCCACTTT.

The chain links TRBV5-1 to TRBJ1-4; D remains ambiguous. CDR3 length equals 13 residues. V gave up 0 bases and J gave up 7 bases, with 7 bases separating them. Germline-derived CDR1 and CDR2 are SGHRS and YFSETQ. CDR3 DNA sequence: TGCGCCAGCAGCTTGGGTGCTAGTGAAAAACTGTTTTTT. Translation: CASSLGASEKLFF.

This chain uses TRBV4-1 with TRBJ2-3; D may be TRBD2 (5 bases). The germline CDR1 and CDR2 sequences are MGHRA and YSYEKL. Trimming left V 2 bases short and J 8 bases short, with 14 bases between. The CDR3 consists of 14 residues. The CDR3 nucleotides are TGCGCCAGCAGCCAACCACTAGAAACCCTTACGCAGTATTTT. The encoded protein is CASSQPLETLTQYF.

The chain has TRBV6-5 and TRBJ1-2; maybe TRBD1 (5 bases). The germline gives CDR1 MNHEY, CDR2 SVGAGI. The ends were cut back, 8 bases at V and 4 bases at J, with 11 bases in the middle. This CDR3 has 12 residues. The CDR3 DNA follows: TGTGCCAGCTCCGACAGTATCTATGGCTACACCTTC. The encoded protein is CASSDSIYGYTF.

This clone was detected once. The chain is built from TRBV14 and TRBJ2-3, with D possibly matching TRBD2 (6 bases). V shed 3 bases and J shed 1 base, with 20 bases lying between them. This CDR3 comprises 18 residues. The germline V gene has CDR1 SGHDN and CDR2 FVKESK. CDR3 coding DNA: TGTGCCAGCAGCCATAATTTCGGACTACTAGGGGGCACAGATACGCAGTATTTT. Protein: CASSHNFGLLGGTDTQYF.

In its sample, this clone was seen once. The chain uses TRBV6-5 and TRBJ1-1; 8 bases are shared with TRBD1. This CDR3 comprises 14 residues. V lost 6 bases, J lost 5 bases, and 8 bases stayed unmatched. Germline CDR1 is MNHEY and CDR2 is SVGAGI. In nucleotides, the CDR3 is TGTGCCAGCAGCCGGACAGGGATGGGAACTGAAGCTTTCTTT. Encoded protein: CASSRTGMGTEAFF.

The J gene is TRBJ1-2, the V gene TRBV9; D gene ambiguous. The CDR3 spans 12 residues. Germline lookup yields CDR1 SGDLS and CDR2 YYNGEE. The V gene lost 6 bases and the J gene lost 8 bases, with 14 bases spanning the gap. The CDR3 region has the DNA TGTGCCAGCAACTTGGGAGGGAACGGCTACACCTTC. This sequence encodes CASNLGGNGYTF.

The chain has TRBV9 and TRBJ2-3, with TRBD2 matching over 11 bases. The germline gives CDR1 SGDLS, CDR2 YYNGEE. V shed 4 bases, J shed 5 bases, and the junction held 9 bases outside the gene matches. The CDR3 covers 16 residues. CDR3 sequence (DNA): TGTGCCAGCAGCTTTAGCGGGGGGGGCTCCGAAGATACGCAGTATTTT. Protein: CASSFSGGGSEDTQYF.

This clone showed up just once. This chain connects TRBV21-1 to TRBJ2-4; the DNA was not used to check the table's D call, TRBD1. TRBV21-1 constitutes a pseudogene. CDR3 length equals 19 residues. The CDR3 here is CASSNRVLQGGMAKNIQYF. The CDR3 coding sequence is TGTGCCAGCAGCAATCGTGTGCTACAGGGGGGGATGGCCAAAAACATTCAGTACTTC.

This clone was detected only once. The chain is built from TRBV10-3 and TRBJ1-1; 8 positions agree with TRBD1. Germline CDR1 ENHRY, CDR2 SYGVKD. The CDR3 is 14 residues long. The V and J ends lost 9 bases and 0 bases, in that order; junction bases with no gene match: 6. CDR3 sequence (DNA): TGTGCCATACGGACAGGGAGGATGAACACTGAAGCTTTCTTT. Translation gives CAIRTGRMNTEAFF.

In this sample, this clone turned up once. The chain couples TRBV27 to TRBJ1-5; possibly TRBD1 for D (5 bases). CDR1 MNHEY and CDR2 SMNVEV come from the germline V gene (reference sequence). Deletions cut 5 bases from V and 1 base from J, with 15 bases between. CDR3 length: 16 residues. This CDR3 is CASSLGGVGSNQPQHF. The CDR3 DNA is TGTGCCAGCAGTCTGGGGGGGGTGGGGAGCAATCAGCCCCAGCATTTT.